A selection of T cell receptor beta chains follows, all from one sample in a study of monozygotic twins with inflammatory bowel disease. TCRdb reprocessed the 5' RACE reads, with one entry per CDR3 protein and no DNA. This table lists a few hundred thousand distinct CDR3 sequences. Material: blood. The receptor set was obtained from a human donor with ulcerative colitis or Crohn's disease, or a healthy co-twin of an affected twin (not recorded which). The CDR3 runs from the conserved cysteine through the conserved F or W.

cdr3_length: 17
j_call: TRBJ2-1
v_call: TRBV9
cdr3_aa: CASSNSRGSGVYNEQFF

cdr3_length: 12
j_call: TRBJ2-3
v_call: TRBV29-1
cdr3_aa: CSVEPGTDTQYF

cdr3_length: 17
j_call: TRBJ2-7
v_call: TRBV5-5
cdr3_aa: CASSLRAEGKPTYEQYF

cdr3_length: 16
j_call: TRBJ2-1
v_call: TRBV4-2
cdr3_aa: CASSRTGVDAGNEQFF

cdr3_length: 14
j_call: TRBJ1-4
v_call: TRBV18
cdr3_aa: CASSPRDSDEKLFF

cdr3_length: 13
j_call: TRBJ2-2
v_call: TRBV7-3
cdr3_aa: CASSDSGPGELFF

cdr3_length: 14
j_call: TRBJ1-6
v_call: TRBV7-2
cdr3_aa: CASSFGTTNSPLHF

cdr3_length: 14
j_call: TRBJ1-4
v_call: TRBV4-1
cdr3_aa: CASRSTPTNEKLFF

cdr3_length: 14
j_call: TRBJ2-7
v_call: TRBV5-1
cdr3_aa: CASSLGAGAYEQYF

cdr3_length: 17
j_call: TRBJ1-1
v_call: TRBV20-1
cdr3_aa: CSAPAHQPLLMNTEAFF

cdr3_length: 16
j_call: TRBJ2-6
v_call: TRBV5-1
cdr3_aa: CASSLGGSSGANVLTF

cdr3_length: 17
j_call: TRBJ2-5
v_call: TRBV28
cdr3_aa: CASSLPRAAGIQETQYF

cdr3_length: 12
j_call: TRBJ2-1
v_call: TRBV24-1
cdr3_aa: CATSELNNEQFF

cdr3_length: 15
j_call: TRBJ2-2
v_call: TRBV27
cdr3_aa: CASSPHRGGTGELFF

cdr3_length: 15
j_call: TRBJ2-7
v_call: TRBV7-2
cdr3_aa: CASSLDLGEYYEQYF

cdr3_length: 16
j_call: TRBJ2-1
v_call: TRBV5-6
cdr3_aa: CASSLVQDRGYNEQFF

cdr3_length: 13
j_call: TRBJ2-3
v_call: TRBV12-3/TRBV12-4
cdr3_aa: CASMSGGPDTQYF

cdr3_length: 17
j_call: TRBJ2-3
v_call: TRBV4-3
cdr3_aa: CASSQGLTSGGADTQYF

cdr3_length: 16
j_call: TRBJ2-7
v_call: TRBV6-2/TRBV6-3
cdr3_aa: CASSQRRLAGSYEQYF

cdr3_length: 15
j_call: TRBJ2-3
v_call: TRBV5-1
cdr3_aa: CASGDLAGGSDTQYF

cdr3_length: 14
j_call: TRBJ2-7
v_call: TRBV5-1
cdr3_aa: CASSFGDYSYEQYF

cdr3_length: 13
j_call: TRBJ2-1
v_call: TRBV5-1
cdr3_aa: CASSLGLTYEQFF

cdr3_length: 20
j_call: TRBJ2-3
v_call: TRBV6-4
cdr3_aa: CASSVTRPGQGAEETDTQYF

cdr3_length: 16
j_call: TRBJ2-5
v_call: TRBV5-1
cdr3_aa: CASSLTGSSLQETQYF

cdr3_length: 15
j_call: TRBJ2-7
v_call: TRBV2
cdr3_aa: CASTRDYQSSYEQYF

cdr3_length: 15
j_call: TRBJ2-1
v_call: TRBV12-3/TRBV12-4
cdr3_aa: CASILTGGAYNEQFF

cdr3_length: 15
j_call: TRBJ2-1
v_call: TRBV4-3
cdr3_aa: CASSQVIGRGNEQFF

cdr3_length: 14
j_call: TRBJ2-3
v_call: TRBV4-1
cdr3_aa: CASSQAQGADTQYF

cdr3_length: 16
j_call: TRBJ1-5
v_call: TRBV7-2
cdr3_aa: CASSLVAGGSNQPQHF

cdr3_length: 19
j_call: TRBJ2-3
v_call: TRBV4-3
cdr3_aa: CASSQAPAGGPGRTDTQYF

cdr3_length: 14
j_call: TRBJ2-7
v_call: TRBV6-2/TRBV6-3
cdr3_aa: CASSYGEEGYEQYF

cdr3_length: 16
j_call: TRBJ2-3
v_call: TRBV5-1
cdr3_aa: CASRTSGGATADTQYF

cdr3_length: 14
j_call: TRBJ1-6
v_call: TRBV12-3/TRBV12-4
cdr3_aa: CASSLWGAGSPLHF

cdr3_length: 14
j_call: TRBJ1-2
v_call: TRBV30
cdr3_aa: CAWSAKDREYGYTF

cdr3_length: 12
j_call: TRBJ1-1
v_call: TRBV3-1
cdr3_aa: CASTDRGTEAFF

cdr3_length: 15
j_call: TRBJ1-2
v_call: TRBV5-1
cdr3_aa: CASSLEGGSNYGYTF

cdr3_length: 13
j_call: TRBJ1-2
v_call: TRBV12-3/TRBV12-4
cdr3_aa: CASSLPPRRACTF

cdr3_length: 14
j_call: TRBJ2-3
v_call: TRBV25-1
cdr3_aa: CASSEASSTDTQYF

cdr3_length: 17
j_call: TRBJ2-4
v_call: TRBV5-1
cdr3_aa: CASRPGQGALGKNIQYF

cdr3_length: 14
j_call: TRBJ2-1
v_call: TRBV20-1
cdr3_aa: CSARDLLNYNEQFF

cdr3_length: 17
j_call: TRBJ1-5
v_call: TRBV12-3/TRBV12-4
cdr3_aa: CASSFFLGTGSNQPQHF

cdr3_length: 15
j_call: TRBJ1-1
v_call: TRBV12-3/TRBV12-4
cdr3_aa: CASSLVGFENTEAFF

cdr3_length: 15
j_call: TRBJ1-1
v_call: TRBV4-1
cdr3_aa: CASSQEVGEETEAFF

cdr3_length: 14
j_call: TRBJ2-4
v_call: TRBV7-9
cdr3_aa: CASSLSGGKNIQYF

cdr3_length: 13
j_call: TRBJ2-5
v_call: TRBV5-6
cdr3_aa: CASSWDSEETQYF

cdr3_length: 14
j_call: TRBJ2-3
v_call: TRBV7-2
cdr3_aa: CASARQASQNTQYF

cdr3_length: 14
j_call: TRBJ2-5
v_call: TRBV6-2/TRBV6-3
cdr3_aa: CASTLSRLPGTQYF

cdr3_length: 15
j_call: TRBJ1-3
v_call: TRBV6-1
cdr3_aa: CASSSGTASGNTIYF

cdr3_length: 14
j_call: TRBJ2-5
v_call: TRBV12-3/TRBV12-4
cdr3_aa: CASSLDRVGETQYF

cdr3_length: 15
j_call: TRBJ1-4
v_call: TRBV5-1
cdr3_aa: CASSLSPGTGKKLFF

cdr3_length: 13
j_call: TRBJ2-5
v_call: TRBV6-2/TRBV6-3
cdr3_aa: CASSYWEQETQYF

cdr3_length: 14
j_call: TRBJ2-3
v_call: TRBV6-1
cdr3_aa: CASRGLAARDTQYF